The 32 T cell receptor beta chains listed next were all sequenced from one sample in a study of blood T cell repertoires in COVID-19. Assay used: immunoSEQ multiplex PCR; TCRdb lists only in-frame clones, some missing. The sample records over 150,000 clones, 70% to 90% being singletons. Material: peripheral blood. These receptors came from a man older than 75 with COVID-19, enrolled during active disease.

The J gene is TRBJ2-5, the V gene TRBV4-2, with TRBD2 matching 9 bases. CDR1 is LGHNA, CDR2 YNFKEQ, per germline. Trimming took 0 bases from V and 6 from J; bases not matched to a gene: 5. This CDR3 is 15 amino acids long. This chain's CDR3 is CASSQDLAGRKTQYF. The CDR3 region has the DNA TGTGCCAGCAGCCAAGACCTAGCGGGGAGAAAGACCCAGTACTTC.

This chain joins TRBV7-2 and TRBJ1-2; 7 bases are a match to TRBD1. CDR3 length: 14 residues. J was trimmed by 8 bases and V by 5 bases; bases with no gene match: 11. In germline, CDR1 is SGHTA, CDR2 FQGNSA. The CDR3 loop reads CASSTRAGGEGYTF. CDR3 in DNA: TGTGCCAGCAGCACACGCGCAGGGGGAGAGGGCTACACCTTC.

The rearrangement links TRBV7-9 to TRBJ1-6, with 9 bases identical to TRBD1. Germline V gene data show CDR1 as SEHNR and CDR2 as FQNEAQ (reference sequence). V lost 5 bases and J lost 13; bases outside the gene matches: 6. The CDR3 consists of 13 residues. The CDR3 coding sequence is TGTGCCAGCAGCCCTGGGACAGGGAGGCCCCTCCACTTT. Translated: CASSPGTGRPLHF.

A single count supports this clone. V and J are TRBV12-5 and TRBJ1-1; D call uncertain. Germline lookup yields CDR1 LGHNT and CDR2 FRNRAP. The CDR3 runs 15 residues. Deletions cut 0 bases from V and 4 bases from J, with 12 bases between. CDR3 region: CASGLVDSPGTEAFF. As DNA, the CDR3 is TGTGCTAGTGGTTTGGTCGACTCCCCGGGCACTGAAGCTTTCTTT.

The V and J genes are TRBV5-1 and TRBJ1-6, with a possible D match to TRBD1 (6 bases). Germline values: CDR1 SGHRS, CDR2 YFSETQ. V was pared by 4 bases and J by 8 bases, with 16 bases between. This CDR3 is built from 15 residues. Written as DNA, the CDR3 is TGCGCCAGCAGCCGAGGGGGACGGGTTTATTCACCCCTCCACTTT. It is translated as CASSRGGRVYSPLHF.

This chain connects TRBV4-2 to TRBJ1-5; D not certain. V was clipped by 0 bases and J by 7 bases, with 13 bases between them. The CDR3 spans 15 residues. Germline V gene sequence: CDR1 LGHNA, CDR2 YNFKEQ. CDR3 region: CASSQDNLSGQPQHF. For the CDR3, the DNA is TGTGCCAGCAGCCAAGATAACTTGTCGGGACAGCCCCAGCATTTT.

J is TRBJ1-6 and V is TRBV9, with TRBD1 as a possible D gene (5 bases). Deletions cut 7 bases from V and 2 bases from J, with 16 bases between. The V gene's germline CDR1 is SGDLS and CDR2 YYNGEE. The CDR3 totals 16 residues. The CDR3 sequence is CASGPAGGTYNSPLHF. The DNA of the CDR3 is TGTGCCAGCGGACCAGCGGGGGGTACCTATAATTCACCCCTCCACTTT.

This chain uses TRBV21-1 with TRBJ2-2; the tabulated D call, TRBD1, remains unverified against the DNA. TRBV21-1 is labeled a pseudogene. The CDR3 consists of 16 residues. The CDR3 bases are TGTGCCGGCCGGTTACCCGGGACAGGGGTTAACGGGGAGCTGTTTTTT. Encoded protein: CAGRLPGTGVNGELFF.

This clone has just one count. The chain joins TRBV27 to TRBJ2-4, with 8 positions matching TRBD1. Germline loops: CDR1 MNHEY, CDR2 SMNVEV (reference sequence). V trimming: 5 bases; J trimming: 4 bases; junction bases outside the gene matches: 10. The CDR3 spans 16 residues. The CDR3 region is CASSPQGADQKNIQYF. CDR3 coding DNA: TGTGCCAGCAGTCCCCAGGGGGCGGACCAGAAAAACATTCAGTACTTC.

This clone has a single count. The rearrangement uses TRBV18 and TRBJ2-3; D remains ambiguous. This CDR3 is 12 amino acids long. V lost 3 bases, J lost 4 bases, and 5 bases lay in between. The germline gives CDR1 KGHSH, CDR2 LQKENI. For the CDR3, the DNA is TGTGCCAGCTCACCCTATCCAGATACGCAGTATTTT. Its translation: CASSPYPDTQYF.

This clone was seen a single time. The genes are TRBV5-1 and TRBJ2-5; D is possibly TRBD1 (6 bases). Germline CDR1 and CDR2: SGHRS and YFSETQ. Trimming took 3 bases from V and 1 from J, leaving 13 bases between them. The CDR3 spans 15 residues. The CDR3 bases are TGCGCCAGCAGCTCAACAGGGATTGTCCAAGAGACCCAGTACTTC. Translated, it gives CASSSTGIVQETQYF.

The chain carries TRBV19 and TRBJ1-2; the D gene is possibly TRBD1 (6 bases). The ends were cut back, 8 bases at V and 8 bases at J, with 9 bases in the middle. CDR3 size: 10 residues. Germline V gives CDR1 LNHDA, CDR2 SQIVND (reference sequence). As DNA, the CDR3 is TGTGCCAGTGCAGGGGAGGGCTACACCTTC. It encodes CASAGEGYTF.

This clone has a count of ten or more. The chain couples TRBV10-3 to TRBJ1-3, with a possible D match to TRBD1 (5 bases). The V end lost 7 bases, the J end lost 0 bases, and 13 bases lay between the germline ends. Germline lookup yields CDR1 ENHRY and CDR2 SYGVKD. This CDR3 has 15 residues. CDR3 in DNA: TGTGCCATCAAATCGGAGGGGCCCTCTGGAAACACCATATATTTT. It codes for CAIKSEGPSGNTIYF.

The V call is TRBV13, the J call TRBJ2-7; 8 nucleotides line up with TRBD1. The germline V gene encodes CDR1 PRHDT and CDR2 FYEKMQ (reference sequence). The length of the CDR3 is 16 residues. V dropped 4 bases and J dropped 7; count of bases not matched to a gene: 15. The CDR3 DNA reads TGTGCCAGCAGCTCCTCTGGGGCAGGGGGCATGCGGGAGCAGTACTTC. Protein: CASSSSGAGGMREQYF.

The chain is built from TRBV29-1 and TRBJ2-7, with TRBD2 matching 12 bases. CDR1 SQVTM and CDR2 ANQGSEA come from the germline V gene. The V and J ends lost 4 bases and 2 bases, in that order; junction bases with no gene match: 0. This CDR3 is built from 13 residues. This CDR3 is CSVASGGAYEQYF. CDR3 sequence (DNA): TGCAGCGTTGCTAGCGGGGGGGCCTACGAGCAGTACTTC.

The chain is built from TRBV24-1 and TRBJ2-3; D perhaps matches TRBD1 (5 bases). V dropped 8 bases and J dropped 5 bases, with 13 bases sitting between them. The germline gives CDR1 KGHDR, CDR2 SFDVKD. This CDR3 has 13 amino acids. The CDR3 sequence is CATKGAPGDTQYF. CDR3 sequence (DNA): TGTGCCACCAAAGGGGCCCCCGGAGATACGCAGTATTTT.

This rearrangement joins TRBV5-4 to TRBJ1-4; 9 positions agree with TRBD1. The CDR3 loop spans 16 amino acids. V dropped 2 bases and J dropped 8; count of bases not matched to a gene: 10. Germline values: CDR1 SGHNT, CDR2 YYREEE (reference sequence). The CDR3 nucleotides are TGTGCCAGCAGCTTAAAGGGCCGACAGGGGGTGGAAAAACTGTTTTTT. Translating gives CASSLKGRQGVEKLFF.

The rearrangement links TRBV3-1 (or the pseudogene TRBV3-2) to TRBJ1-1, with a weak D call TRBD1 (5 bases). CDR1 and CDR2 (germline): LGHDT, YNNKEL (reference sequence). The CDR3 extends over 13 amino acids. Trimming pared 4 bases from V and 4 bases from J, leaving 10 bases between. CDR3 loop: CASSPGHSTEAFF. The CDR3, as DNA: TGTGCCAGCAGCCCCGGACATAGCACTGAAGCTTTCTTT.

V gene TRBV7-9 combines with J gene TRBJ1-4; 8 bases are shared with TRBD1. J gave up 5 bases and V 5 bases, and 4 bases lay outside the gene matches. The CDR3 consists of 14 residues. The germline V gene has CDR1 SEHNR and CDR2 FQNEAQ (reference sequence). DNA of the CDR3: TGTGCCAGCAGCAAACAGGGGGTAAATGAAAAACTGTTTTTT. Its protein product is CASSKQGVNEKLFF.

V usage is TRBV7-2 and J usage is TRBJ1-3; tentative D call: TRBD1 (5 bases). The CDR3 is 14 residues long. The germline V gene encodes CDR1 SGHTA and CDR2 FQGNSA. V lost 11 bases to trimming and J lost 1 base, with 15 bases between them. This chain's CDR3 is CASNPQGSGNTIYF. CDR3 DNA sequence: TGTGCCTCCAACCCTCAGGGTTCTGGAAACACCATATATTTT.

The V gene is TRBV19, the J gene TRBJ2-3, with 9 bases that match TRBD2. The germline V gene has CDR1 LNHDA and CDR2 SQIVND (reference sequence). J gave up 4 bases and V 0 bases, and 11 bases lay outside the gene matches. CDR3 length: 18 amino acids. The CDR3 DNA is TGTGCCAGTAGTATAGATCGTTTCCCGGCGGGGGGGTCAGATACGCAGTATTTT. Translating it yields CASSIDRFPAGGSDTQYF.

This clone came up once. The CDR3 loop is CASSPLSPGGGYTF. The CDR3 DNA sequence: TGTGCCAGCTCACCATTGAGCCCCGGGGGTGGCTACACCTTC. The chain couples TRBV18 to TRBJ1-2, with TRBD1 as a possible D gene (5 bases). The CDR3 runs 14 residues. Germline V gene data show CDR1 as KGHSH and CDR2 as LQKENI. Trimming took off 2 bases at V and 7 bases at J, with 14 bases between the two ends. Combining the CDR3 with reference TRBV18 and TRBJ1-2 gives the whole variable domain NAGVMQNPRHLVRRRGQEARLRCSPMKGHSHVYWYRQLPEEGLKFMVYLQKENIIDESGMPKERFSAEFPKEGPSILRIQQVVRGDSAAYFCASSPLSPGGGYTFGSGTRLTVV.

This chain joins TRBV19 and TRBJ1-1, with TRBD1 identical over 7 bases. Trimming removed 4 bases from V and 7 bases from J; junction bases left unmatched: 6. Germline V CDR1 and CDR2: LNHDA, SQIVND (reference sequence). The CDR3 spans 13 residues. CDR3 DNA sequence: TGTGCCAGTAGTACCGGACAGGACCATGAAGCTTTCTTT. Amino acids: CASSTGQDHEAFF.

The CDR3 bases are TGTGCCAGCAGTGAGGGCAGGGGAACAGATACGCAGTATTTT. The encoded protein is CASSEGRGTDTQYF. The chain carries TRBV2 and TRBJ2-3, with a weak D call TRBD1 (6 bases). V was pared by 3 bases and J by 3 bases, with 10 bases between. The CDR3 consists of 14 residues. Germline lookup yields CDR1 SNHLY and CDR2 FYNNEI.

The chain is built from TRBV6-5 and TRBJ2-5; possibly TRBD1 for D (6 bases). V lost 5 bases and J 1 base, leaving 11 bases between the germline ends. CDR1 MNHEY and CDR2 SVGAGI come from the germline V gene. The CDR3 covers 14 residues. The chain's CDR3 is CASSPQGSQETQYF. The CDR3 DNA reads TGTGCCAGCAGTCCACAGGGTTCCCAAGAGACCCAGTACTTC.

The chain joins TRBV5-1 to TRBJ2-3; 14 nucleotides agree with TRBD2. The germline CDR1 and CDR2 sequences are SGHRS and YFSETQ. This CDR3 has 19 residues. V lost 1 base, J lost 0 bases, and 7 bases stayed unmatched. In nucleotides, the CDR3 is TGCGCCAGCAGCTTGTCCGGGACTAGCGGGGGACTAAGCACAGATACGCAGTATTTT. It is translated as CASSLSGTSGGLSTDTQYF.

The V gene is TRBV7-2, the J gene TRBJ2-1; D is perhaps TRBD1 (6 bases). Germline V gives CDR1 SGHTA, CDR2 FQGNSA. The CDR3 is 15 residues long. The V gene lost 9 bases and the J gene lost 3 bases, with 18 bases spanning the gap. The CDR3 spells CASGPGTKLYNEQFF. The CDR3 DNA is TGTGCCAGTGGACCCGGGACAAAACTCTACAATGAGCAGTTCTTC.

A word on this clone: Distinct nucleotide sequences in the sample also encode this CDR3. The chain couples TRBV12-3 or TRBV12-4 to TRBJ2-7; no clear D. V lost 3 bases, J lost 1 base, and 7 bases lay in between. The CDR3 totals 13 residues. The CDR3 DNA reads as TGTGCCAGCAGTTTCGGTCAATCCTACGAGCAGTACTTC. Encoded protein: CASSFGQSYEQYF.

V gene TRBV7-2 combines with J gene TRBJ2-1, with a weak D call TRBD2 (6 bases). Trimming left V 5 bases short and J 8 bases short, with 16 bases between. The V gene's germline CDR1 is SGHTA and CDR2 FQGNSA. The CDR3 consists of 14 residues. CDR3 coding DNA: TGTGCCAGCAGCGGACCAAGCGGGTTCGATGAGCAGTTCTTC. This gives the protein CASSGPSGFDEQFF.

The rearrangement links TRBV6-1 to TRBJ1-1; unclear D gene. CDR3 length: 15 residues. V lost 2 bases, J lost 1 base, and 11 bases lay in between. In germline, CDR1 is MNHNS, CDR2 SASEGT. The CDR3: CASSERYGENTEAFF. The CDR3 DNA follows: TGTGCCAGCAGTGAAAGGTACGGAGAGAACACTGAAGCTTTCTTT.

This clone was detected only a few times. The gene calls are TRBV20-1 and TRBJ1-5; a possible D gene is TRBD1 (6 bases). The CDR3 is 11 amino acids. Trimming took off 6 bases at V and 6 bases at J, with 9 bases between the two ends. In germline, CDR1 is DFQATT, CDR2 SNEGSKA (reference sequence). This chain's CDR3 is CSARGGQPQHF. CDR3 DNA: TGCAGTGCCCGAGGGGGTCAGCCCCAGCATTTT.

The gene calls are TRBV11-3 and TRBJ1-3; TRBD1 aligns across 10 bases. The CDR3 length is 15 residues. Trimming at V came to 6 bases and at J to 1 base, leaving 3 bases not matched to a gene. CDR1 and CDR2 from the germline V gene are SGHNT and YENEEA. The CDR3 spells CASSSGQGSGNTIYF. CDR3 in DNA: TGTGCCAGCAGTTCGGGACAGGGGTCTGGAAACACCATATATTTT.